The next 3 T cell receptor beta chains were all read from a single sample in a study of shared clonotypes between healthy human individuals. TCRdb's table, derived via immunoSEQ multiplex PCR, lists solely in-frame clones and lacks some. The table lists 740,000 or so clones, around 73% of them singletons. The sequencing input was memory CD4+ T cells sorted from blood. Subset noted: CD45RA-negative fraction. These receptors originate from a woman in her 30s in good health.

The chain combines TRBV19 with TRBJ2-5; TRBD2 aligns across 10 bases. The CDR3 is 14 amino acids. CDR1 LNHDA and CDR2 SQIVND come from the germline V gene (reference sequence). After removal of 6 bases from V and 5 bases from J, the junction contained 6 bases not matched to a gene. The CDR3 sequence is CASSLAGDAETQYF. In DNA, the CDR3 is TGTGCCAGTAGCCTAGCGGGAGATGCGGAGACCCAGTACTTC.

The DNA for the CDR3 is TGCAGCGTTGAAGATCCGGGACAGATCAGCTACGAGCAGTACTTC. Its translation: CSVEDPGQISYEQYF. The rearrangement joins TRBV29-1 to TRBJ2-7; TRBD1 aligns across 7 bases. Looked up from germline, CDR1 is SQVTM and CDR2 is ANQGSEA. V trimming: 0 bases; J trimming: 3 bases; junction bases outside the gene matches: 8. There are 15 residues in the CDR3.

V and J are TRBV14 and TRBJ2-3, with D perhaps TRBD2 (5 bases). The germline V gene encodes CDR1 SGHDN and CDR2 FVKESK. This CDR3 has 14 residues. The V end lost 0 bases, the J end lost 8 bases, and 12 bases lay between the germline ends. CDR3 nucleotides: TGTGCCAGCAGCCAAGAATTACTAGTCGGTACGCAGTATTTT. Translated: CASSQELLVGTQYF.